These T cell receptor beta chains were read from a single sample in a study of IL-17A CD8 T cells in psoriatic arthritis synovium. Profiling relied on immunoSEQ multiplex PCR, and the TCRdb table lists in-frame clones only, not all of them. This sample has under 2,500 clones, with around three quarters found just once. The specimen sequenced was IFN-gamma+ CD8+ T cells from synovial fluid. The receptors were sampled from a human donor with psoriatic arthritis. CDR3s include the opening cysteine and the closing phenylalanine or tryptophan. D genes are given only for firm matches. Rows give clone size only sometimes, using once, few, many, or a class for an expanded clone.

V,size,D,J,CDR3
TRBV7-9,.,.,TRBJ2-7,CASSLALDEQYF
TRBV28,.,.,TRBJ2-7,CASSSPLFEEHEQYF
TRBV5-1,.,.,TRBJ1-3,CASRGTYSGNTIYF
TRBV7-6,.,TRBD1,TRBJ2-5,CASSLRDRVGETQYF
TRBV28,.,.,TRBJ2-7,CASRTPREQYF
TRBV4-2,.,TRBD2,TRBJ2-3,CASSQGGLIAGDLPSTDTQYF
TRBV6-5,.,TRBD1,TRBJ1-1,CASTKGQAGTEAFF
TRBV19,large,.,TRBJ2-3,CASTKGEADTQYF
TRBV7-9,.,.,TRBJ2-1,CASSLGEAYNEQFF
TRBV6-4,once,TRBD2,TRBJ2-3,CASSGTSHDTQYF